The 19 T cell receptor beta chains below all came from one sample that was sequenced in a study of T-cell memory formation after mild COVID-19 (dated by TCRdb to about 2021). The method behind the library was 5' RACE. Sequencing used an Illumina NovaSeq 6000. TCRdb ran its own pipeline on the public reads, namely fastp trimming at Q25 and MiXCR clone calling, and kept in-frame beta chains. When rows share a CDR3 protein, they turn into one entry using the most common DNA and genes. The sample table holds 300,000 to 350,000 distinct CDR3 sequences, of which less than 20% were seen once. The ten largest clones capture around a fifth of the sample. Sequencing was carried out using PBMCs or a T cell subset sorted from them (not recorded which). Source of these receptors: a man between 18 and 29 years old who had mild COVID-19 (a few samples of this study predate the infection). The sample titles of this study are shuffled in the database, so cell type and time point are left out; the donor was told from shared clones.

The table lists this clonotype with many counts. V and J are TRBV5-1 and TRBJ2-2; TRBD1 matches 8 bases. Germline V gene lookup returns CDR1 SGHRS and CDR2 YFSETQ. Trimming cost V 4 bases and J 1 base; bases outside gene matches: 3. The CDR3 contains 15 residues. The CDR3 protein is CASSPGQGNTGELFF. CDR3 DNA: TGCGCCAGCAGCCCTGGACAGGGGAACACCGGGGAGCTGTTTTTT.

The chain links TRBV29-1 to TRBJ2-5; D tentatively fits TRBD1 or TRBD2 (5 bases each). Germline V gives CDR1 SQVTM, CDR2 ANQGSEA. V was shortened by 4 bases and J by 5 bases, with 20 bases between the two germline ends. The CDR3 length is 15 residues. This chain's CDR3 is CSVGRGSYTTETQYF. CDR3 coding DNA: TGCAGCGTTGGTCGGGGCAGCTACACTACTGAGACCCAGTACTTC.

V and J are TRBV7-3 and TRBJ2-5; D perhaps matches TRBD2 (6 bases). With 2 bases removed from V and 1 base from J, the gap between germline ends came to 17 bases. The V gene's germline CDR1 is SGHTA and CDR2 FQGTGA. The CDR3 has 17 amino acids. CDR3 amino acids: CASSLGVTGTAQETQYF. In DNA, the CDR3 is TGTGCCAGCAGCTTAGGGGTAACCGGGACTGCCCAAGAGACCCAGTACTTC.

The CDR3 is CASSPVLRTF. The CDR3 DNA is TGTGCCAGCAGCCCCGTATTGAGGACCTTC. The chain couples TRBV7-2 to TRBJ1-2; D gene unclear. The V and J ends lost 5 bases and 14 bases respectively, with 12 bases between them. Germline CDR1 SGHTA, CDR2 FQGNSA. The CDR3 loop spans 10 amino acids.

The genes are TRBV16 and TRBJ2-1, with 7 bases matching TRBD1. J gave up 0 bases and V 2 bases, and 10 bases lay outside the gene matches. This CDR3 region has 18 residues. Germline V gives CDR1 KGHSY, CDR2 FQNENV. The CDR3 coding sequence is TGTGCCAGCAGCCAAACCCCGAGGAAGGGGGCCTCCTACAATGAGCAGTTCTTC. Translated, it gives CASSQTPRKGASYNEQFF.

This clonotype was seen only a few times. The chain recombines TRBV5-1 with TRBJ2-3, with 8 bases matching TRBD1. Germline assignment: CDR1 SGHRS and CDR2 YFSETQ. V shed 7 bases, J shed 6 bases, and the junction held 13 bases outside the gene matches. The CDR3 has 15 amino acids. The CDR3 region is CASGPPGTGGDTQYF. The CDR3 DNA follows: TGCGCCAGCGGCCCGCCGGGAACAGGGGGGGATACGCAGTATTTT. The variable domain in full, with the rest retrieved from reference TRBV5-1 and TRBJ2-3, is KAGVTQTPRYLIKTRGQQVTLSCSPISGHRSVSWYQQTPGQGLQFLFEYFSETQRNKGNFPGRFSGRQFSNSRSEMNVSTLELGDSALYLCASGPPGTGGDTQYFGPGTRLTVL.

J is TRBJ1-3 and V is TRBV6-6; D is unclear. The CDR3 consists of 15 residues. The germline V and J ends were trimmed by 5 bases and 0 bases, with 11 bases remaining between them. Per the germline V gene, CDR1 is MNHNY and CDR2 is SVGAGI (reference sequence). CDR3 bases: TGTGCCAGCAGTGGTCGGGCGGACTCTGGAAACACCATATATTTT. Protein sequence: CASSGRADSGNTIYF.

This clonotype has a single count. A much larger clone differs from this one at a single base, so this may be a read error. The V gene is TRBV7-6, the J gene TRBJ1-1; TRBD1 is a possible D gene (5 bases). The germline CDR1 and CDR2 sequences are SGHVS and FNYEAQ. CDR3 size: 13 residues. The V and J ends lost 5 bases and 3 bases respectively, with 10 bases between them. The CDR3 protein is CASSLWGDTEAFF. DNA of the CDR3: TGTGCCAGCAGCCTCTGGGGGGACACTGAAGCTTTCTTT.

The rearrangement joins TRBV20-1 to TRBJ2-1; D is ambiguous. The CDR3 extends over 16 amino acids. Germline V CDR1 and CDR2: DFQATT, SNEGSKA (reference sequence). The V end was cut by 0 bases, the J end by 3 bases, with 15 bases between. The DNA for the CDR3 is TGCAGTGCTAGAGATCTCTTGGGGAATAGCTACAATGAGCAGTTCTTC. This codes for CSARDLLGNSYNEQFF.

This clonotype was recorded a few times. The J gene is TRBJ2-2, the V gene TRBV12-3 or TRBV12-4; TRBD2 matches at 8 bases. V lost 6 bases to trimming and J lost 2 bases; unmatched junction nucleotides: 26. This CDR3 region has 22 residues. In DNA form, the CDR3 reads TGTGCCAGCAGCCCGCGGAGGAGCGGGGGCCGGACTCATCTCACCAACACCGGGGAGCTGTTTTTT. Translated: CASSPRRSGGRTHLTNTGELFF.

The CDR3 spells CASSLHAGRNQPQHF. CDR3 bases: TGTGCCAGCAGCTTACATGCAGGACGCAATCAGCCCCAGCATTTT. This rearrangement joins TRBV7-2 to TRBJ1-5; D gene uncertain. The V gene's germline CDR1 is SGHTA and CDR2 FQGNSA. The V and J ends lost 2 bases and 2 bases respectively, with 10 bases between them. CDR3 size: 15 residues.

CDR3 amino acids: CATSDPQGVGELFF. CDR3 DNA sequence: TGTGCCACCAGTGATCCGCAAGGGGTTGGGGAGCTGTTTTTT. V usage is TRBV24-1 and J usage is TRBJ2-2; tentative D call: TRBD1 (5 bases). Looked up from germline, CDR1 is KGHDR and CDR2 is SFDVKD. CDR3 length: 14 residues. The ends were cut back, 3 bases at V and 8 bases at J, with 12 bases in the middle.

V and J are TRBV27 and TRBJ1-5; tentatively, D is TRBD1 (6 bases). CDR1 and CDR2 (germline): MNHEY, SMNVEV (reference sequence). There are 15 residues in the CDR3. V was shortened by 6 bases and J by 5 bases, with 17 bases between the two germline ends. CDR3 residues: CASSWTQGRDQPQHF. The DNA for the CDR3 is TGTGCCAGCAGCTGGACACAGGGCCGAGATCAGCCCCAGCATTTT.

The chain combines TRBV7-3 with TRBJ1-6; no clear D. This CDR3 region has 14 residues. V was trimmed by 3 bases and J by 2 bases, leaving 5 bases between them. Per germline, CDR1 SGHTA and CDR2 FQGTGA. CDR3 sequence: CASSFFAYNSPLHF. As DNA, the CDR3 is TGTGCCAGCAGCTTCTTCGCCTATAATTCACCCCTCCACTTT. Drawing the rest from reference TRBV7-3 and TRBJ1-6, the complete variable domain is GAGVSQTPSNKVTEKGKYVELRCDPISGHTALYWYRQSLGQGPEFLIYFQGTGAADDSGLPNDRFFAVRPEGSVSTLKIQRTERGDSAVYLCASSFFAYNSPLHFGNGTRLTVT.

The chain combines TRBV5-1 with TRBJ1-6, with D possibly being TRBD1 (5 bases). Trimming removed 2 bases from V and 5 bases from J, with 5 bases in between. The CDR3 is 13 amino acids. Germline V CDR1 and CDR2: SGHRS, YFSETQ. CDR3: CASSLQDNSPLHF. The DNA of the CDR3 is TGCGCCAGCAGCTTACAGGATAATTCACCCCTCCACTTT. The full variable domain, in which reference TRBV5-1 and TRBJ1-6 provide the parts outside the CDR3, is KAGVTQTPRYLIKTRGQQVTLSCSPISGHRSVSWYQQTPGQGLQFLFEYFSETQRNKGNFPGRFSGRQFSNSRSEMNVSTLELGDSALYLCASSLQDNSPLHFGNGTRLTVT.

The chain joins TRBV29-1 to TRBJ2-1, with D unresolved. CDR1 and CDR2 from the germline V gene are SQVTM and ANQGSEA. The CDR3 runs to 15 residues. Trimming took off 6 bases at V and 7 bases at J, with 22 bases between the two ends. The CDR3 DNA sequence: TGCAGCGTAGTTGGTACGGAAAGAAACGAGAATGAGCAGTTCTTC. Translated, it gives CSVVGTERNENEQFF.

In its sample, this clonotype was seen a few times. The V call is TRBV7-9, the J call TRBJ2-7, with 10 bases lining up with TRBD2. The junction had 6 bases not matched to a gene; V was cut back by 5 bases and J by 2 bases. Germline-derived CDR1 and CDR2 are SEHNR and FQNEAQ (reference sequence). The CDR3 spans 15 residues. CDR3 in amino acids: CASSPPSGGAYEQYF. DNA of the CDR3: TGTGCCAGCAGCCCACCTAGCGGGGGAGCCTACGAGCAGTACTTC.

At least ten counts were recorded for this clonotype. V gene TRBV7-6 combines with J gene TRBJ1-1; 7 bases are a match to TRBD1. Germline CDR1 and CDR2: SGHVS and FNYEAQ. Germline trimming cut 5 bases from V and 3 bases from J; bases unmatched to any gene: 6. The CDR3 loop spans 14 amino acids. For the CDR3, the DNA is TGTGCCAGCAGCACCAGGGGGTGGGACACTGAAGCTTTCTTT. It translates to CASSTRGWDTEAFF.

The gene calls are TRBV29-1 and TRBJ2-2, with 9 bases lining up with TRBD1. The CDR3 sequence is 14 residues long. CDR1 and CDR2 (germline): SQVTM, ANQGSEA. The junction had 7 bases not matched to a gene; V was cut back by 6 bases and J by 5 bases. CDR3: CSVPGTGRTGELFF. The CDR3 region has the DNA TGCAGCGTCCCCGGGACAGGGAGAACCGGGGAGCTGTTTTTT.